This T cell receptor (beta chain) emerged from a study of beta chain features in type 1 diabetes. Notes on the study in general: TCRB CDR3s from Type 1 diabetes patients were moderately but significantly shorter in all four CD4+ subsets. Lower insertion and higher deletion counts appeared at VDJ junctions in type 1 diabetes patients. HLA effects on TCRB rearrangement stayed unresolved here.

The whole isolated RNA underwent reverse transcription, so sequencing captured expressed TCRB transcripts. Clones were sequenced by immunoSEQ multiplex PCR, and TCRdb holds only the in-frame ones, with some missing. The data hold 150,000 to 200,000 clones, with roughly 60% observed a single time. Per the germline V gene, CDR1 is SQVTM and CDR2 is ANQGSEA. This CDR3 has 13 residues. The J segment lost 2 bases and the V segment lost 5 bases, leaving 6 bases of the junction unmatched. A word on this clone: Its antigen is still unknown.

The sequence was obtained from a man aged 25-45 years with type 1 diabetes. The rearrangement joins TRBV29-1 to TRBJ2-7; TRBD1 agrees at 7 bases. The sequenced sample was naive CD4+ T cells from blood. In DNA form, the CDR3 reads TGCAGCGTTTGGGACAGCAAGACCTACGAGCAGTACTTC. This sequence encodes CSVWDSKTYEQYF.